The 32 T cell receptor beta chains in this list originate from one sample, sequenced in a study of cytomegalovirus exposure and HLA in healthy donors. Assay used: immunoSEQ multiplex PCR; TCRdb lists only in-frame clones, some missing. The sample has roughly 200,000 clones; about 86% are singletons. Sequencing was done on a sample of PBMCs. The receptors originated from a young woman in good health and CMV-seropositive.

The V and J genes are TRBV18 and TRBJ2-2; 8 nucleotides match TRBD2. Germline values: CDR1 KGHSH, CDR2 LQKENI. J was trimmed by 5 bases and V by 6 bases; bases with no gene match: 11. CDR3 size: 16 residues. The CDR3 is CASSQYSGMTTGELFF. The CDR3, as DNA: TGTGCCAGCTCCCAATATAGCGGGATGACGACCGGGGAGCTGTTTTTT. Drawing the rest from reference TRBV18 and TRBJ2-2, the complete variable domain is NAGVMQNPRHLVRRRGQEARLRCSPMKGHSHVYWYRQLPEEGLKFMVYLQKENIIDESGMPKERFSAEFPKEGPSILRIQQVVRGDSAAYFCASSQYSGMTTGELFFGEGSRLTVL.

The V call is TRBV2, the J call TRBJ2-5, with TRBD1 matching 10 bases. This CDR3 spans 13 amino acids. V shed 9 bases, J shed 5 bases, and the junction held 6 bases outside the gene matches. Germline V gene lookup returns CDR1 SNHLY and CDR2 FYNNEI. CDR3 bases: TGTGCCAGGGGGGACAGGGGACGTGAGACCCAGTACTTC. It encodes CARGDRGRETQYF.

The V call is TRBV5-1, the J call TRBJ1-6; no clear D gene. V lost 3 bases and J lost 9, with 19 bases in between. CDR3 size: 16 residues. The germline CDR1 and CDR2 sequences are SGHRS and YFSETQ. CDR3 sequence: CASSSVPGIGVSPLHF. In DNA form, the CDR3 reads TGCGCCAGCAGCTCGGTTCCGGGTATCGGGGTTTCACCCCTCCACTTT. The entire variable domain, with the rest obtained from reference TRBV5-1 and TRBJ1-6, is as follows: KAGVTQTPRYLIKTRGQQVTLSCSPISGHRSVSWYQQTPGQGLQFLFEYFSETQRNKGNFPGRFSGRQFSNSRSEMNVSTLELGDSALYLCASSSVPGIGVSPLHFGNGTRLTVT.

The V gene is TRBV19, the J gene TRBJ2-3; 8 bases line up with TRBD1. Per the germline V gene, CDR1 is LNHDA and CDR2 is SQIVND (reference sequence). This CDR3 is 15 amino acids long. V was pared by 4 bases and J by 3 bases, with 6 bases of the junction left unmatched. The CDR3 region is CASSTQGARTDTQYF. As DNA, the CDR3 is TGTGCCAGTAGTACTCAGGGGGCGCGGACAGATACGCAGTATTTT.

The rearrangement uses TRBV10-1 and TRBJ1-2; 9 bases line up with TRBD1. CDR1 and CDR2 (germline): WNHNN, SYGVQD (reference sequence). The CDR3 runs 13 residues. The V gene end was trimmed by 4 bases and the J gene end by 4 bases; junction bases not matched to a gene: 1. Here the CDR3 DNA reads TGCGCCAGCAGTGGACAGGGGGGCTATGGCTACACCTTC. Protein product: CASSGQGGYGYTF.

The chain links TRBV18 to TRBJ1-1; tentatively, D is TRBD1 (5 bases). Trimming pared 1 base from V and 1 base from J, leaving 10 bases between. This CDR3 is 15 amino acids long. Per the germline V gene, CDR1 is KGHSH and CDR2 is LQKENI. The CDR3 here is CASSPLVGQNTEAFF. The CDR3 coding sequence is TGTGCCAGCTCACCACTCGTGGGGCAGAACACTGAAGCTTTCTTT.

This chain links TRBV6-1 with TRBJ1-3, with TRBD1 matching over 7 bases. Germline CDR1 is MNHNS and CDR2 is SASEGT. This CDR3 is 15 amino acids long. The V segment lost 5 bases and the J segment 4 bases; nucleotides outside the gene matches: 8. CDR3 protein: CASSPREGAGNTIYF. The CDR3 coding sequence is TGTGCCAGCAGTCCGCGCGAGGGGGCGGGAAACACCATATATTTT.

The V call is TRBV14, the J call TRBJ1-3, with D unresolved. Germline CDR1 reads SGHDN; CDR2 reads FVKESK. V was shortened by 1 base and J by 0 bases, with 7 bases between the two germline ends. CDR3 length: 15 residues. The CDR3 nucleotides read TGTGCCAGCAGCCAAGTAGCCTTCTCTGGAAACACCATATATTTT. It yields the protein CASSQVAFSGNTIYF.

The J gene is TRBJ2-5, the V gene TRBV15, with a tentative D call TRBD2 (6 bases). V was clipped by 0 bases and J by 2 bases, with 13 bases between them. The CDR3 runs to 16 residues. CDR1 LNHNV and CDR2 YYDKDF come from the germline V gene (reference sequence). This CDR3 reads CATSRDSGGAQETQYF. CDR3 DNA: TGTGCCACCAGCAGAGATTCTGGCGGGGCTCAAGAGACCCAGTACTTC.

The chain carries TRBV7-2 and TRBJ2-7; 9 bases align to TRBD2. CDR3 length equals 14 residues. With V trimmed by 6 bases and J by 2 bases, 5 bases remained unmatched. Germline CDR1 is SGHTA and CDR2 is FQGNSA. CDR3 DNA: TGTGCCAGCAGGGAGGGACTAGCCCCCTACGAGCAGTACTTC. Amino acid sequence: CASREGLAPYEQYF.

This chain connects TRBV5-5 to TRBJ1-1; D is perhaps TRBD1 (5 bases). Germline CDR1 is SGHKS and CDR2 is YYEKEE (reference sequence). Trimming took off 4 bases at V and 0 bases at J, with 16 bases between the two ends. The CDR3 is 16 residues long. CDR3 protein: CASSLTGWGVNTEAFF. For the CDR3, the DNA is TGTGCCAGCAGCCTCACAGGTTGGGGGGTGAACACTGAAGCTTTCTTT.

The chain joins TRBV5-1 to TRBJ1-1; 7 bases match TRBD1. The CDR3 is 13 residues long. Germline CDR1 is SGHRS and CDR2 is YFSETQ. Germline trimming cut 2 bases from V and 8 bases from J; bases unmatched to any gene: 6. As DNA, the CDR3 is TGCGCCAGCAGCTTATTACCGGGACAGGAAGCTTTCTTT. As protein: CASSLLPGQEAFF.

This sequence joins TRBV4-1 and TRBJ1-5; no firm D call. V gave up 0 bases and J gave up 0 bases, with 6 bases separating them. The germline gives CDR1 MGHRA, CDR2 YSYEKL. This CDR3 spans 15 amino acids. This CDR3 is CASSQEQYSNQPQHF. In nucleotides, the CDR3 is TGCGCCAGCAGCCAAGAACAGTATAGCAATCAGCCCCAGCATTTT.

This chain connects TRBV11-2 to TRBJ1-1; D gene ambiguous. The ends were cut back, 4 bases at V and 4 bases at J, with 13 bases in the middle. Germline V gives CDR1 SGHAT, CDR2 FQNNGV. CDR3 length: 14 residues. In DNA, the CDR3 is TGTGCCAGCAGCTCGGGGTGGGCGGGCACTGAAGCTTTCTTT. Amino acids: CASSSGWAGTEAFF.

The rearrangement links TRBV6-1 to TRBJ2-2; tentative D call: TRBD2 (7 bases). The CDR3 consists of 12 residues. Germline V gene data show CDR1 as MNHNS and CDR2 as SASEGT. Deletions cut 9 bases from V and 7 bases from J, with 12 bases between. The CDR3 here is CARTGGDGELFF. In DNA, the CDR3 is TGTGCCAGGACGGGGGGCGACGGGGAGCTGTTTTTT.

The CDR3 here is CASTRGETRRSNNYGYTF. Here the CDR3 DNA reads TGTGCCAGCACGCGGGGGGAGACAAGAAGGAGCAATAACTATGGCTACACCTTC. The chain joins TRBV5-6 to TRBJ1-2, with D possibly matching TRBD1 (5 bases). V lost 6 bases and J lost 1, with 25 bases in between. The germline V gene encodes CDR1 SGHDT and CDR2 YYEEEE. The CDR3 is 18 amino acids.

This chain links TRBV7-6 with TRBJ2-5, with D possibly being TRBD1 (7 bases). The germline V and J ends were trimmed by 4 bases and 0 bases, with 12 bases remaining between them. This CDR3 region has 15 residues. Per germline, CDR1 SGHVS and CDR2 FNYEAQ. CDR3 loop: CASSYAGQYQETQYF. In DNA form, the CDR3 reads TGTGCCAGCAGCTACGCGGGACAGTACCAAGAGACCCAGTACTTC.

The chain joins TRBV18 to TRBJ2-2; 9 bases line up with TRBD1. The CDR3 totals 16 residues. Unmatched junction bases numbered 5, after V lost 5 bases and J lost 1 base. Germline lookup yields CDR1 KGHSH and CDR2 LQKENI. CDR3 bases: TGTGCCAGCTCAGCCGGGACAGGGATGAACACCGGGGAGCTGTTTTTT. This translates into CASSAGTGMNTGELFF.

The V call is TRBV7-2, the J call TRBJ2-4; 8 positions agree with TRBD1. The CDR3 is made up of 15 amino acids. CDR1 is SGHTA, CDR2 FQGNSA, per germline. After removal of 2 bases from V and 6 bases from J, the junction contained 6 bases not matched to a gene. CDR3 DNA: TGTGCCAGCAGCTTATGGTCAGGGGGCCGAAACATTCAGTACTTC. Protein product: CASSLWSGGRNIQYF.

The chain combines TRBV5-1 with TRBJ2-4; the match to TRBD1 covers 7 bases. The CDR3 sequence is 13 residues long. The ends lost 4 bases at V and 14 bases at J; junction bases unmatched: 12. Germline V gene sequence: CDR1 SGHRS, CDR2 YFSETQ. The CDR3 DNA sequence: TGCGCCAGCAGCCCTACCACCACGGGACAGAAGTACTTC. Residues: CASSPTTTGQKYF.

This chain joins TRBV15 and TRBJ2-5, with D possibly TRBD2 on 6 matching bases. The germline gives CDR1 LNHNV, CDR2 YYDKDF (reference sequence). This CDR3 comprises 15 residues. V was clipped by 0 bases and J by 5 bases, with 13 bases between them. The CDR3 sequence is CATSRDYGGLETQYF. The CDR3 DNA follows: TGTGCCACCAGCAGAGATTACGGGGGTCTGGAGACCCAGTACTTC.

The J gene is TRBJ1-2, the V gene TRBV7-2, with a possible D match to TRBD1 (5 bases). CDR3 length: 12 amino acids. The V gene's germline CDR1 is SGHTA and CDR2 FQGNSA. Trimming pared 1 base from V and 11 bases from J, leaving 11 bases between. The CDR3 bases are TGTGCCAGCAGCTTAGAAGTAGGGGAATACACCTTC. Its protein product is CASSLEVGEYTF.

This clone was recorded a few times. This chain uses TRBV21-1 with TRBJ1-2. TRBV21-1 is described as a pseudogene. The length of the CDR3 is 18 residues. The DNA of the CDR3 is TGTGCCAGCAGCCCTGAGGAGGGCCGCTCCGGGCAGGGCTATGGCTACACCTTC. Translated: CASSPEEGRSGQGYGYTF.

The CDR3 DNA follows: TGTGCCAGCAGCTCCGGACTTACAGATACGCAGTATTTT. Protein: CASSSGLTDTQYF. The V and J genes are TRBV11-3 and TRBJ2-3, with a possible D match to TRBD2 (5 bases). V lost 4 bases, J lost 3 bases, and 8 bases lay in between. Germline CDR1 reads SGHNT; CDR2 reads YENEEA. CDR3 size: 13 residues. Using reference TRBV11-3 and TRBJ2-3 for the parts outside the CDR3, the full variable domain is EAGVVQSPRYKIIEKKQPVAFWCNPISGHNTLYWYLQNLGQGPELLIRYENEEAVDDSQLPKDRFSAERLKGVDSTLKIQPAELGDSAVYLCASSSGLTDTQYFGPGTRLTVL.

Comments on this clone: This may come from a read error, since a much larger clone is one base off. The rearrangement uses TRBV7-9 and TRBJ1-1, with 8 bases aligning to TRBD1. After removal of 5 bases from V and 1 base from J, the junction contained 0 bases not matched to a gene. The germline CDR1 and CDR2 sequences are SEHNR and FQNEAQ (reference sequence). The CDR3 extends over 13 amino acids. The CDR3 bases are TGTGCCAGCAGCGGACAGGGGAACACTGAAGCTTTCTTT. Protein product: CASSGQGNTEAFF.

The genes are TRBV11-3 and TRBJ1-2; maybe TRBD1 (5 bases). Germline V CDR1 and CDR2: SGHNT, YENEEA. This CDR3 has 18 amino acids. The germline V and J ends were trimmed by 4 bases and 4 bases, with 25 bases remaining between them. CDR3 amino acids: CASSSAGGYWKAGYGYTF. The CDR3, as DNA: TGTGCCAGCAGCTCCGCCGGGGGTTATTGGAAGGCGGGCTATGGCTACACCTTC.

The CDR3 is CASSLWGTGRVGQPQHF. CDR3 DNA sequence: TGTGCCAGCAGCTTGTGGGGGACAGGGCGTGTCGGTCAGCCCCAGCATTTT. The V gene is TRBV5-6, the J gene TRBJ1-5; 9 bases fit TRBD1. The germline CDR1 and CDR2 sequences are SGHDT and YYEEEE. J was trimmed by 6 bases and V by 1 base; bases with no gene match: 11. This CDR3 has 17 residues.

The CDR3 reads CAISSNRTSRGGYTF. The CDR3 DNA is TGTGCCATCAGTTCCAACCGGACTTCCCGAGGTGGCTACACCTTC. This sequence joins TRBV10-3 and TRBJ1-2; unclear D gene. CDR1 is ENHRY and CDR2 is SYGVKD in the germline V gene. Trimming shortened V by 5 bases and J by 7 bases, and 20 bases separated the two germline ends. This CDR3 has 15 amino acids.

This clone was seen a few times. The genes are TRBV6-5 and TRBJ1-2; D unclear. Between the trimmed V and J ends, which lost 5 bases and 4 bases, there was a span of 14 bases. Looked up from germline, CDR1 is MNHEY and CDR2 is SVGAGI. The CDR3 is 14 amino acids. The DNA for the CDR3 is TGTGCCAGCAGTCGTCAGGAGGGCGGCTATGGCTACACCTTC. Translating it yields CASSRQEGGYGYTF.

The rearrangement joins TRBV15 to TRBJ2-7, with D unresolved. The CDR3 is 14 amino acids. CDR1 and CDR2 from the germline V gene are LNHNV and YYDKDF (reference sequence). Trimming took off 0 bases at V and 2 bases at J, with 8 bases between the two ends. CDR3 DNA: TGTGCCACCAGCAGAGAAGGAGAGGCCTACGAGCAGTACTTC. As protein: CATSREGEAYEQYF.

The J gene is TRBJ1-4, the V gene TRBV15; a possible D gene is TRBD1 (5 bases). The germline gives CDR1 LNHNV, CDR2 YYDKDF (reference sequence). The CDR3 has 19 amino acids. V shed 1 base and J shed 0 bases, with 18 bases lying between them. The CDR3 sequence: CATSRAGPQQEPTNEKLFF. CDR3 nucleotide sequence: TGTGCCACCAGCAGAGCCGGACCTCAACAGGAGCCAACTAATGAAAAACTGTTTTTT.

The gene calls are TRBV19 and TRBJ1-1, with D possibly matching TRBD1 (5 bases). V lost 3 bases, J lost 0 bases, and 11 bases lay in between. The CDR3 runs 15 residues. CDR1 and CDR2 from the germline V gene are LNHDA and SQIVND (reference sequence). The CDR3 region has the DNA TGTGCCAGTAGTATTAGCGGGGCCTTGAACACTGAAGCTTTCTTT. It encodes CASSISGALNTEAFF.